The 27 T cell receptor beta chains below come from one sample, sequenced in a study of OX40 agonist ivuxolimab in advanced cancers. The table came from immunoSEQ multiplex PCR; TCRdb's copy has only in-frame clones and leaves some out. Among over 70,000 clones listed, about 84% were seen once. The input for sequencing was CD4+ or CD8+ T cells sorted from blood, taken in a trial of the OX40 agonist ivuxolimab. The receptors come from an adult with an advanced solid tumor such as melanoma, head and neck, liver or kidney cancer.

Turning to this clone: This clone may be a read error of a much larger clone one base away. The rearrangement links TRBV7-8 to TRBJ2-5; D is unclear. The CDR3 is 12 residues long. CDR1 and CDR2 from the germline V gene are SGHVS and FQNEAQ. Trimming left V 5 bases short and J 11 bases short, with 15 bases between. The CDR3 spells CASSILIYEQYF. In DNA, the CDR3 is TGTGCCAGCAGCATCCTAATCTACGAACAGTACTTC.

This clone was seen only once. This chain links TRBV11-1 with TRBJ2-7; perhaps TRBD1 as D (6 bases). Germline V gives CDR1 SGHAT, CDR2 FQDESV (reference sequence). V was cut by 1 base and J by 3 bases, with 16 bases left in between. The CDR3 is 16 amino acids. The CDR3 DNA reads TGTGCCAGCAGCTTAGATAGTTGGCAGGGGAACTACGAGCAGTACTTC. This encodes CASSLDSWQGNYEQYF.

This rearrangement joins TRBV5-4 to TRBJ2-3; D may be TRBD1 (6 bases). CDR1 and CDR2 (germline): SGHNT, YYREEE (reference sequence). V was shortened by 3 bases and J by 1 base, with 9 bases between the two germline ends. The CDR3 contains 14 residues. The CDR3 nucleotides read TGTGCCAGCAGCTCCAGGGGAGGCACAGATACGCAGTATTTT. Translated: CASSSRGGTDTQYF.

V usage is TRBV5-1 and J usage is TRBJ2-5; TRBD1 is a possible D gene (6 bases). The CDR3 runs 15 residues. Trimming took off 5 bases at V and 5 bases at J, with 19 bases between the two ends. Germline V gene sequence: CDR1 SGHRS, CDR2 YFSETQ. In DNA, the CDR3 is TGCGCCAGCAGGGCCGGGACACCTAACTGGGAGACCCAGTACTTC. It yields the protein CASRAGTPNWETQYF.

The CDR3 protein is CASSWGDRENTEAFF. Written as DNA, the CDR3 is TGCGCCAGCAGCTGGGGGGACAGGGAGAACACTGAAGCTTTCTTT. This rearrangement joins TRBV5-1 to TRBJ1-1, with 9 bases that match TRBD1. V lost 3 bases to trimming and J lost 1 base; unmatched junction nucleotides: 4. The CDR3 has 15 amino acids. In germline, CDR1 is SGHRS, CDR2 YFSETQ.

V and J are TRBV5-7 and TRBJ2-1, with D perhaps TRBD2 (7 bases). TRBV5-7 is an ORF for which the function is uncertain. The CDR3 has 15 amino acids. The V end was cut by 4 bases, the J end by 5 bases, with 16 bases between. Written as DNA, the CDR3 is TGTGCCAGCAGCGAGGTAGGGGGGGCGAACAATGAGCAGTTCTTC. Protein product: CASSEVGGANNEQFF.

This clone is a singleton in its sample. V usage is TRBV7-9 and J usage is TRBJ1-1; D call uncertain. This CDR3 is 13 amino acids long. V lost 1 base and J lost 5, with 8 bases in between. Germline values: CDR1 SEHNR, CDR2 FQNEAQ (reference sequence). The CDR3 DNA follows: TGTGCCAGCAGCTTAGTGCTGGGTACTGAAGCTTTCTTT. Its translation is CASSLVLGTEAFF.

The V call is TRBV9, the J call TRBJ1-1; D unclear. The V end was cut by 4 bases, the J end by 0 bases, with 16 bases between. The CDR3 extends over 16 amino acids. Germline CDR1 and CDR2: SGDLS and YYNGEE. The CDR3 is CASSYAKGGMNTEAFF. CDR3 bases: TGTGCCAGCAGCTACGCAAAAGGCGGCATGAACACTGAAGCTTTCTTT.

CDR3 protein: CASTPSAGHGQYF. CDR3 nucleotides: TGTGCCAGCACCCCCTCGGCGGGGCACGGGCAGTACTTC. The V call is TRBV7-3, the J call TRBJ2-7, with D perhaps matching TRBD2 (6 bases). CDR1 is SGHTA, CDR2 FQGTGA, per germline. The CDR3 length is 13 residues. The V end was cut by 7 bases, the J end by 9 bases, with 19 bases between. The variable domain in full, completed from reference TRBV7-3 and TRBJ2-7, reads GAGVSQTPSNKVTEKGKYVELRCDPISGHTALYWYRQSLGQGPEFLIYFQGTGAADDSGLPNDRFFAVRPEGSVSTLKIQRTERGDSAVYLCASTPSAGHGQYFGPGTRLTVT.

The gene calls are TRBV11-2 and TRBJ2-3; D remains ambiguous. Germline CDR1 SGHAT, CDR2 FQNNGV. There are 16 residues in the CDR3. Deletions cut 5 bases from V and 2 bases from J, with 17 bases between. The CDR3 DNA reads TGTGCCAGCAGCCCTAGACGAGGACCTGCCACAGATACGCAGTATTTT. It translates to CASSPRRGPATDTQYF.

The chain recombines TRBV6-5 with TRBJ1-2, with D hard to call. The germline V gene has CDR1 MNHEY and CDR2 SVGAGI. This CDR3 comprises 14 residues. Trimming removed 1 base from V and 5 bases from J, with 11 bases in between. DNA of the CDR3: TGTGCCAGCAGTTACTACGGCGGAGAATATGGCTACACCTTC. This codes for CASSYYGGEYGYTF.

The V gene is TRBV2, the J gene TRBJ2-7; possible D gene TRBD2, 5 bases. The CDR3 spans 14 residues. V was trimmed by 3 bases and J by 8 bases, leaving 17 bases between them. The germline gives CDR1 SNHLY, CDR2 FYNNEI. The CDR3 loop is CASSEVLEGGQQYF. CDR3 sequence (DNA): TGTGCCAGCAGTGAGGTCCTTGAGGGCGGGCAGCAGTACTTC.

The chain joins TRBV9 to TRBJ2-1, with D hard to call. Germline CDR1 is SGDLS and CDR2 is YYNGEE. CDR3 length: 17 residues. V shed 0 bases and J shed 1 base, with 14 bases lying between them. CDR3 in amino acids: CASSVGATSISYNEQFF. The CDR3, as DNA: TGTGCCAGCAGCGTAGGAGCAACCTCTATATCCTACAATGAGCAGTTCTTC.

V usage is TRBV25-1 and J usage is TRBJ1-6; D gene unclear. The germline V and J ends were trimmed by 1 base and 7 bases, with 5 bases remaining between them. The CDR3 spans 13 residues. Germline CDR1 and CDR2: MGHDK and SYGVNS. CDR3: CASSELGNSPLHF. The CDR3, as DNA: TGTGCCAGCAGTGAATTGGGGAATTCACCCCTCCACTTT.

The rearrangement links TRBV6-5 to TRBJ1-3, with D possibly being TRBD1 (5 bases). From germline, CDR1 is MNHEY and CDR2 SVGAGI. Deletions cut 3 bases from V and 7 bases from J, with 19 bases between. The CDR3 totals 16 residues. CDR3 in amino acids: CASSYRPGLGENTIYF. DNA of the CDR3: TGTGCCAGCAGTTATCGACCGGGACTTGGGGAGAACACCATATATTTT.

The CDR3 region has the DNA TGCAGCGTTGAAAAGGGGGCTGGCACTGAAGCTTTCTTT. It specifies CSVEKGAGTEAFF. The rearrangement links TRBV29-1 to TRBJ1-1; 7 bases fit TRBD1. With 2 bases clipped from V and 4 bases from J, the junction kept 4 bases outside the gene matches. The CDR3 sequence is 13 residues long. Germline CDR1 SQVTM, CDR2 ANQGSEA.

The chain combines TRBV6-1 with TRBJ2-3; D may match TRBD1 or TRBD2 (7 bases each). Trimming shortened V by 5 bases and J by 6 bases, and 18 bases separated the two germline ends. The germline V gene has CDR1 MNHNS and CDR2 SASEGT. The CDR3 runs 15 residues. The CDR3 loop reads CASSFGRGLWDTQYF. The CDR3 coding sequence is TGTGCCAGCAGTTTTGGGAGGGGGCTGTGGGATACGCAGTATTTT.

The genes are TRBV5-5 and TRBJ2-1; 9 nucleotides align to TRBD1. Germline V CDR1 and CDR2: SGHKS, YYEKEE (reference sequence). Trimming removed 3 bases from V and 3 bases from J; junction bases left unmatched: 7. The CDR3 extends over 16 amino acids. The CDR3 nucleotides read TGTGCCAGCAGCTACCGCGGGACAGGGTACTACAATGAGCAGTTCTTC. Amino acids: CASSYRGTGYYNEQFF.

Here the CDR3 DNA reads TGTGCCAGCAGTGGGCTAGTTCGCACAGATACGCAGTATTTT. Residues: CASSGLVRTDTQYF. The V and J genes are TRBV2 and TRBJ2-3; D unresolved. The CDR3 sequence is 14 residues long. Germline V CDR1 and CDR2: SNHLY, FYNNEI. The germline V and J ends were trimmed by 4 bases and 1 base, with 9 bases remaining between them.

V and J are TRBV6-5 and TRBJ1-5; no definite D call. Trimming removed 5 bases at V and 1 base at J, with 12 bases between. Germline-derived CDR1 and CDR2 are MNHEY and SVGAGI. The CDR3 has 15 residues. The CDR3 DNA reads as TGTGCCAGCAGTCTCCGGGAATTAAGCAATCAGCCCCAGCATTTT. The encoded protein is CASSLRELSNQPQHF.

The chain combines TRBV4-3 with TRBJ2-1; no clear D. The CDR3 loop spans 14 amino acids. Germline assignment: CDR1 LGHNA and CDR2 YSLEER. V was cut by 0 bases and J by 11 bases, with 14 bases left in between. The CDR3 sequence is CASSQDSETVKQFF. The CDR3 nucleotides read TGCGCCAGCAGCCAAGATTCAGAAACTGTGAAGCAGTTCTTC.

In this sample, this clone turned up many times. The V call is TRBV2, the J call TRBJ1-2; TRBD1 is a possible D gene (5 bases). CDR1 and CDR2 from the germline V gene are SNHLY and FYNNEI. With 6 bases removed from V and 4 bases from J, the gap between germline ends came to 12 bases. This CDR3 spans 13 amino acids. The CDR3 coding sequence is TGTGCCAGCAGCGTTCGGGGCGGCTATGGCTACACCTTC. It codes for CASSVRGGYGYTF. Full variable domain (rest looked up from reference TRBV2 and TRBJ1-2): EPEVTQTPSHQVTQMGQEVILRCVPISNHLYFYWYRQILGQKVEFLVSFYNNEISEKSEIFDDQFSVERPDGSNFTLKIRSTKLEDSAMYFCASSVRGGYGYTFGSGTRLTVV.

The V gene is TRBV7-3, the J gene TRBJ2-1; possibly TRBD1 or TRBD2 for D (5 bases each). The CDR3 loop spans 13 amino acids. Trimming took 3 bases from V and 6 from J, leaving 9 bases between them. The germline CDR1 and CDR2 sequences are SGHTA and FQGTGA. CDR3 nucleotide sequence: TGTGCCAGCAGCTTGGGACCGTTCAATGAGCAGTTCTTC. Its protein is CASSLGPFNEQFF. The whole variable domain, filled in from reference TRBV7-3 and TRBJ2-1, reads GAGVSQTPSNKVTEKGKYVELRCDPISGHTALYWYRQSLGQGPEFLIYFQGTGAADDSGLPNDRFFAVRPEGSVSTLKIQRTERGDSAVYLCASSLGPFNEQFFGPGTRLTVL.

The rearrangement links TRBV13 to TRBJ2-3, with D unclear. Trimming took off 5 bases at V and 5 bases at J, with 8 bases between the two ends. CDR3 length: 12 amino acids. CDR1 and CDR2 (germline): PRHDT, FYEKMQ (reference sequence). Here the CDR3 reads CASSRPVDTQYF. DNA for the CDR3: TGTGCCAGCAGCCGACCAGTAGATACGCAGTATTTT. Variable domain in full (rest from reference TRBV13 and TRBJ2-3): AAGVIQSPRHLIKEKRETATLKCYPIPRHDTVYWYQQGPGQDPQFLISFYEKMQSDKGSIPDRFSAQQFSDYHSELNMSSLELGDSALYFCASSRPVDTQYFGPGTRLTVL.

The chain joins TRBV11-2 to TRBJ2-3; D is perhaps TRBD1 (6 bases). The CDR3 runs to 13 residues. V was trimmed by 7 bases and J by 6 bases, leaving 14 bases between them. The germline V gene has CDR1 SGHAT and CDR2 FQNNGV. CDR3 nucleotides: TGTGCCAGCACCCTAGGGGGAGTGGATACGCAGTATTTT. Encoded protein: CASTLGGVDTQYF. Together with reference TRBV11-2 and TRBJ2-3, the CDR3 gives the full variable domain: EAGVAQSPRYKIIEKRQSVAFWCNPISGHATLYWYQQILGQGPKLLIQFQNNGVVDDSQLPKDRFSAERLKGVDSTLKIQPAKLEDSAVYLCASTLGGVDTQYFGPGTRLTVL.

The V and J genes are TRBV6-5 and TRBJ2-1; D perhaps matches TRBD1 (6 bases). Germline V gene lookup returns CDR1 MNHEY and CDR2 SVGAGI. Between the trimmed V and J ends, which lost 7 bases and 7 bases, there was a span of 14 bases. The CDR3 sequence is 13 residues long. CDR3 protein: CASNPGAGNEQFF. As DNA, the CDR3 is TGTGCCAGCAACCCAGGGGCCGGAAATGAGCAGTTCTTC.

The chain carries TRBV5-1 and TRBJ1-4; D gene uncertain. CDR1 is SGHRS and CDR2 is YFSETQ in the germline V gene. Deletions cut 2 bases from V and 8 bases from J, with 13 bases between. This CDR3 spans 14 amino acids. The DNA for the CDR3 is TGCGCCAGCAGCTTAGGGCCGGGTGAGGAAAAACTGTTTTTT. This translates into CASSLGPGEEKLFF.